This record covers a single T cell receptor (beta chain). Antigen unknown. V gave up 3 bases and J gave up 3 bases; unmatched junction bases: 13. CDR1 is SGDLS, CDR2 YYNGEE, per germline. There are 17 residues in the CDR3. The record originates from a study of blood T cells in healthy people across ages. General study findings and limits: Roughly linear declines in TCR beta diversity per million T cells occurred with age. Versus aged donors, long-lived donors had higher diversity and more naive CD4+ cells.

There were at least 6 micrograms of total RNA extracted from every sample. The second PCR ran about 6 to 12 cycles with a sample-barcoded 5' primer and J-beta primers. TCRdb reanalysed the 5' RACE reads using MiXCR and keeps one entry per CDR3 protein. This table has hundreds of thousands of distinct CDR3 sequences, more than 50% appearing once. This sequence originates from a middle-aged man in good health. The V gene is TRBV9, the J gene TRBJ2-3; 7 nucleotides agree with TRBD1. Material for sequencing was blood. The CDR3 DNA sequence: TGTGCCAGCAGCGGCCCCTGGGGACAGAGTATGACAGATACGCAGTATTTT. Its protein is CASSGPWGQSMTDTQYF. The full variable domain, with the rest looked up from reference TRBV9 and TRBJ2-3, is DSGVTQTPKHLITATGQRVTLRCSPRSGDLSVYWYQQSLDQGLQFLIQYYNGEERAKGNILERFSAQQFPDLHSELNLSSLELGDSALYFCASSGPWGQSMTDTQYFGPGTRLTVL.